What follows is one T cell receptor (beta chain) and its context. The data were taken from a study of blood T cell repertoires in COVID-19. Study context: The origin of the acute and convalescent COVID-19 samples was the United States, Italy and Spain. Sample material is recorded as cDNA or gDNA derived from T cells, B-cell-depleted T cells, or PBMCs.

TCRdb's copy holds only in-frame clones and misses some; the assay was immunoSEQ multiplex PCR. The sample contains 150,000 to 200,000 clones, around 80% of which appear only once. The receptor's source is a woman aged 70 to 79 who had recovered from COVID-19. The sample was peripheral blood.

The CDR3 loop reads CASTPRYEQYF. The CDR3 DNA follows: TGTGCCAGCACCCCTCGCTACGAGCAGTACTTC. The chain couples TRBV12-3 or TRBV12-4 to TRBJ2-7, with unresolved D. Trimming left V 7 bases short and J 3 bases short, with 7 bases between. The CDR3 runs 11 residues.